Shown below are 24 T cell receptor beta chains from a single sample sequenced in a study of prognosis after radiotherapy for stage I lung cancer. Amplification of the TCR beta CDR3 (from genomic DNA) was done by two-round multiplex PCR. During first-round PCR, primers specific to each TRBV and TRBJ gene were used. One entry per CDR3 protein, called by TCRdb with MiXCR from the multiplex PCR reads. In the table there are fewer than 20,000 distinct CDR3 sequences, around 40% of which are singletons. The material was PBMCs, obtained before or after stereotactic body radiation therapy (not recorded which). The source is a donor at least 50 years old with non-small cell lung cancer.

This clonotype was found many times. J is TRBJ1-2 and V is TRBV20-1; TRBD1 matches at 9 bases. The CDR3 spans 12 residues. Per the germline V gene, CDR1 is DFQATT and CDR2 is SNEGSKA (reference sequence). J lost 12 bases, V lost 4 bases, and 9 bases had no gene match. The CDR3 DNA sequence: TGCAGTGCTAACCGGGACAGGGCTCCCCACACCTTC. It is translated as CSANRDRAPHTF.

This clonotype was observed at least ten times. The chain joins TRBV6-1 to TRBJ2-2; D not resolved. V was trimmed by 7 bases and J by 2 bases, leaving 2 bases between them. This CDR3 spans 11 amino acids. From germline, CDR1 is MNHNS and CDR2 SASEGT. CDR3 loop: CASTNTGELFF. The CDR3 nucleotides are TGTGCCAGCACCAACACCGGGGAGCTGTTTTTT.

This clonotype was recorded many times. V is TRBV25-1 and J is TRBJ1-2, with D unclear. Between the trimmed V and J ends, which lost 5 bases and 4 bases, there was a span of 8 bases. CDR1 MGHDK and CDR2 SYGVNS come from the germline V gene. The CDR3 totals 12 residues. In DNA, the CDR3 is TGTGCCAGCAGTTTGGGGTCCTATGGCTACACCTTC. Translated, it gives CASSLGSYGYTF.

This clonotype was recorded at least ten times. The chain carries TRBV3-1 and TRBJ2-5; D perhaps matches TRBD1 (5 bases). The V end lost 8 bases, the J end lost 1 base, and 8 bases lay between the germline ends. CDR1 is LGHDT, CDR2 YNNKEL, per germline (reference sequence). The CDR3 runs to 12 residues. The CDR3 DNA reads TGTGCCAGCGGCAGGGCCCAAGAGACCCAGTACTTC. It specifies CASGRAQETQYF.

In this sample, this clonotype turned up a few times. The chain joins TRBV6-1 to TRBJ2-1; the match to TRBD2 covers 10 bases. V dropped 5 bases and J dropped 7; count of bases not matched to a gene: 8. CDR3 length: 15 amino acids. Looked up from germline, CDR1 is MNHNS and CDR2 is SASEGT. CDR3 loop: CASSKSGRAVNEQFF. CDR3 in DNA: TGTGCCAGCAGTAAGAGCGGGAGGGCCGTTAATGAGCAGTTCTTC.

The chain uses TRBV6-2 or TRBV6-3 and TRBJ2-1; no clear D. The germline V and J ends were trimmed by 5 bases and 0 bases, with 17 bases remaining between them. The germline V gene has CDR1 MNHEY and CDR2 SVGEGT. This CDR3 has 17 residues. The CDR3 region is CASSEFLGSSSYNEQFF. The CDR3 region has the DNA TGTGCCAGCAGTGAATTCTTAGGCTCCAGCTCCTACAATGAGCAGTTCTTC.

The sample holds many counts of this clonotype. In DNA, the CDR3 is TGTGCCAGTAGTATGGCGCTCGCCCTAGGATATAGCAATCAGCCCCAGCATTTT. Residues: CASSMALALGYSNQPQHF. This chain links TRBV19 with TRBJ1-5; no definite D call. The length of the CDR3 is 18 residues. Germline-derived CDR1 and CDR2 are LNHDA and SQIVND (reference sequence). V lost 3 bases and J 0 bases, leaving 18 bases between the germline ends.

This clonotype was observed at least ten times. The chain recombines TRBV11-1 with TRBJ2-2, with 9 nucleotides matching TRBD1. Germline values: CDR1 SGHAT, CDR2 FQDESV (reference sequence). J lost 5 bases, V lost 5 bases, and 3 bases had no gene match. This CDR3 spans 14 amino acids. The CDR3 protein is CASSHRGRTGELFF. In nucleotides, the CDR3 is TGTGCCAGCAGCCACAGGGGGCGAACCGGGGAGCTGTTTTTT.

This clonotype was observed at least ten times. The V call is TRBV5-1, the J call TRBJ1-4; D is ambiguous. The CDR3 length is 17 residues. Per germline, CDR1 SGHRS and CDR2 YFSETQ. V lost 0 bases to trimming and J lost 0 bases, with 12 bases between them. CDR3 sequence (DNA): TGCGCCAGCAGCTTGGCCCCCCCAGATGCAACTAATGAAAAACTGTTTTTT. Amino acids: CASSLAPPDATNEKLFF.

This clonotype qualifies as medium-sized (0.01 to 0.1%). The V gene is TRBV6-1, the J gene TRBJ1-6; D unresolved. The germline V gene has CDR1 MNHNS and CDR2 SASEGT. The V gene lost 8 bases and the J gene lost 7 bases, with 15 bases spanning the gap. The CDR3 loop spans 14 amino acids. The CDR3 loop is CASAVGFENSPLHF. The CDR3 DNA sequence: TGTGCCAGCGCGGTGGGGTTCGAAAATTCACCCCTCCACTTT.

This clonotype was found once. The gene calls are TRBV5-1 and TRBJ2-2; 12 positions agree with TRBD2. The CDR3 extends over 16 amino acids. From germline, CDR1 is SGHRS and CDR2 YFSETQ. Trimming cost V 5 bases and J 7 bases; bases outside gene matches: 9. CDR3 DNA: TGCGCCAGCAGTTATAGACTAGCGGGAGAAATCGGGGAGCTGTTTTTT. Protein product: CASSYRLAGEIGELFF.

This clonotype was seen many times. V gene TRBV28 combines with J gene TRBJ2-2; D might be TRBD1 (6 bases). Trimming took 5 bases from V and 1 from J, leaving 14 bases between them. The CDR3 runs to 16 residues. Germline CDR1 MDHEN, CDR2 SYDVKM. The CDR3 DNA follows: TGTGCCAGCAGTCCTTTAGGGACAAGGAACACCGGGGAGCTGTTTTTT. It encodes CASSPLGTRNTGELFF. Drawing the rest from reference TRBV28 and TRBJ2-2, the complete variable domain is DVKVTQSSRYLVKRTGEKVFLECVQDMDHENMFWYRQDPGLGLRLIYFSYDVKMKEKGDIPEGYSVSREKKERFSLILESASTNQTSMYLCASSPLGTRNTGELFFGEGSRLTVL.

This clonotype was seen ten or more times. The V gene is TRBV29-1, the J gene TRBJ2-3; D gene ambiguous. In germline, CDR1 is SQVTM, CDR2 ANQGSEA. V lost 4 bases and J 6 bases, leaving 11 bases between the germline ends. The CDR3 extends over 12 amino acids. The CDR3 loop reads CSVAEGFDTQYF. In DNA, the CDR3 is TGCAGCGTTGCGGAAGGTTTCGATACGCAGTATTTT.

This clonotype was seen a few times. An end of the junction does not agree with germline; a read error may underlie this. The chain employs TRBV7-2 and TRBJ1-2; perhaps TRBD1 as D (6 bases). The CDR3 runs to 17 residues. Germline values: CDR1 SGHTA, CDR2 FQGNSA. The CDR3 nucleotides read TGTGTCAGCAGCGGGGGCCTCGCAGGGGATGGTGGTTATGGCTACACCTTC. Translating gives CVSSGGLAGDGGYGYTF.

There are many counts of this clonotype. The CDR3 protein is CASRMATVSYEQYF. The CDR3 DNA is TGTGCCAGCAGGATGGCGACCGTCTCCTACGAGCAGTACTTC. The J gene is TRBJ2-7, the V gene TRBV11-3, with D unclear. CDR1 is SGHNT and CDR2 is YENEEA in the germline V gene. CDR3 length: 14 residues. Between the trimmed V and J ends, which lost 6 bases and 0 bases, there was a span of 12 bases.

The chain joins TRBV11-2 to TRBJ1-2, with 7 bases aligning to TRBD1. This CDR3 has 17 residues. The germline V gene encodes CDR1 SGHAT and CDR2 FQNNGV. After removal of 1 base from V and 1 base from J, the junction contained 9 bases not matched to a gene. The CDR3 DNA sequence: TGTGCCAGCAGCTTAGTAAGGGGACAGTCCTATAACTATGGCTACACCTTC. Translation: CASSLVRGQSYNYGYTF. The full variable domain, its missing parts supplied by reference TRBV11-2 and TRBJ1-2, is EAGVAQSPRYKIIEKRQSVAFWCNPISGHATLYWYQQILGQGPKLLIQFQNNGVVDDSQLPKDRFSAERLKGVDSTLKIQPAKLEDSAVYLCASSLVRGQSYNYGYTFGSGTRLTVV.

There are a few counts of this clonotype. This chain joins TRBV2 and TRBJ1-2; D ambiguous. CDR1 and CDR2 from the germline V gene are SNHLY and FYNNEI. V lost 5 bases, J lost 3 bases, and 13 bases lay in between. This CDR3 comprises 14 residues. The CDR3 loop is CASSRLTSDYGYTF. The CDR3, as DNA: TGTGCCAGCAGTCGACTGACTTCCGACTATGGCTACACCTTC.

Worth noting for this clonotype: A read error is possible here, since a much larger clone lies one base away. CDR3 in amino acids: CSVEQGAGDLFF. CDR3 nucleotides: TGCAGCGTTGAACAGGGGGCCGGGGATCTGTTTTTT. The chain recombines TRBV29-1 with TRBJ2-2; 8 bases are shared with TRBD1. Per the germline V gene, CDR1 is SQVTM and CDR2 is ANQGSEA. The CDR3 runs to 12 residues.

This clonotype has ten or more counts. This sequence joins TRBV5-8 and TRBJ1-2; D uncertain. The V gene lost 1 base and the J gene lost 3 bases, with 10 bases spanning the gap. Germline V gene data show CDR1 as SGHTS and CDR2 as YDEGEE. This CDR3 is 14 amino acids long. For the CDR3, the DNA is TGTGCCAGCAGCTTGAGAGCTGTTGACTATGGCTACACCTTC. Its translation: CASSLRAVDYGYTF.

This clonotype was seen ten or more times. Here the CDR3 reads CASSLAGNTYNSPLHF. DNA of the CDR3: TGTGCCAGCAGCTTGGCAGGGAACACCTATAATTCACCCCTCCACTTT. The chain links TRBV5-5 to TRBJ1-6; a possible D gene is TRBD1 (5 bases). Trimming stripped 0 bases from V and 2 bases from J, with 9 bases between. The CDR3 is 16 residues long. Germline CDR1 reads SGHKS; CDR2 reads YYEKEE (reference sequence).

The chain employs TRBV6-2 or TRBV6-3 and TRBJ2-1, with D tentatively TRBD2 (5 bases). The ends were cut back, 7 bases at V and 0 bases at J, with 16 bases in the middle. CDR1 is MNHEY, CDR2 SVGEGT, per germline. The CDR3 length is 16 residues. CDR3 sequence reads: CASTVERSSSYNEQFF. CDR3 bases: TGTGCCAGCACGGTTGAGCGGAGCAGCTCCTACAATGAGCAGTTCTTC.

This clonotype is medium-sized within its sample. In nucleotides, the CDR3 is TGTGCCAGCAGCTCCAGCTCCTACGAGCAGTACTTC. It yields the protein CASSSSSYEQYF. The V and J genes are TRBV11-3 and TRBJ2-7; D ambiguous. Trimming pared 4 bases from V and 0 bases from J, leaving 4 bases between. CDR1 SGHNT and CDR2 YENEEA come from the germline V gene. The CDR3 sequence is 12 residues long. Full variable domain (outside the CDR3, taken from reference TRBV11-3 and TRBJ2-7): EAGVVQSPRYKIIEKKQPVAFWCNPISGHNTLYWYLQNLGQGPELLIRYENEEAVDDSQLPKDRFSAERLKGVDSTLKIQPAELGDSAVYLCASSSSSYEQYFGPGTRLTVT.

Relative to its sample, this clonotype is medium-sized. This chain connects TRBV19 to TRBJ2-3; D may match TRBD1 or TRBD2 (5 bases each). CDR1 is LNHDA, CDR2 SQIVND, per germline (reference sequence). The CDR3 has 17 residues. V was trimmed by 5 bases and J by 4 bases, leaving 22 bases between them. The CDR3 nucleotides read TGTGCCAGTAGTCCTACGTCCGGGACGATAAAGCCAGATACGCAGTATTTT. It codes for CASSPTSGTIKPDTQYF.

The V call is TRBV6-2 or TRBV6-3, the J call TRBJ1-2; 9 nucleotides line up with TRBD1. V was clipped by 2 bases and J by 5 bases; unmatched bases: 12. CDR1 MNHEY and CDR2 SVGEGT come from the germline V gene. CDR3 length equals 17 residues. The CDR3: CASSYLAGTGIEYGYTF. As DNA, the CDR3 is TGTGCCAGCAGTTACCTTGCCGGGACAGGGATTGAATATGGCTACACCTTC.